A selection of T cell receptor beta chains follows, all from one sample in a study of glioma-infiltrating T cells. TCRdb itself ran the multiplex PCR reads through MiXCR, one entry per CDR3 protein. The top ten clones hold roughly 21% of a sample with about 210,000 distinct CDR3 sequences, over 25% of them seen once. Sequencing was carried out using glioma tissue, nonneoplastic brain tissue, or PBMCs (not recorded which). These receptors all stem from a human donor with low-grade glioma or glioblastoma, undergoing nonglioma brain surgery, or in good health (not recorded which). CDR3s include the opening cysteine and the closing phenylalanine or tryptophan. D genes are given only for firm matches. The size of a clone is reported for some rows only, either as once, few or many, or as a class for expanded clones.

j_call v_call clone_size d_call cdr3_nt cdr3_aa
TRBJ1-1 TRBV11-3 few . TGTGCCAGCAGCCTCAACACCGGGACCATGAACACTGAAGCTTTCTTT CASSLNTGTMNTEAFF
TRBJ2-2 TRBV4-1 . . TGCGCCAGCAGCCAAGATCTCCGAGTGACCGGGGAGCTGTTTTTT CASSQDLRVTGELFF
TRBJ2-5 TRBV20-1 many . TGCAGTGCTCTACAGGGATACGAGACCCAGTACTTC CSALQGYETQYF
TRBJ1-2 TRBV28 many . TGTGCCAGCACCGCGGGTATCTATGGCTACACCTTC CASTAGIYGYTF
TRBJ1-3 TRBV7-9 . . TGTGCCGCAGTGCAGGCAACCTCTGGAAACACCATATATTTT CAAVQATSGNTIYF
TRBJ2-1 TRBV20-1 . TRBD2 TGCAGTGCTGAGGGACTAGCGGGAGTTAATGAGCAGTTCTTC CSAEGLAGVNEQFF
TRBJ2-7 TRBV27 many TRBD2 TGTGCCAGCCGGCGGGAGGGCCCTAGCTCCTACGAGCAGTACTTC CASRREGPSSYEQYF
TRBJ2-7 TRBV7-9 many TRBD1 TGTGCCAGCTATTCCCCGGGACAGGGTGGATCCTACGAGCAGTACTTC CASYSPGQGGSYEQYF
TRBJ1-6 TRBV19 many . TGTGCCAGTAGTATCCCGACAGGAGATAATTCACCCCTCCACTTT CASSIPTGDNSPLHF
TRBJ1-6 TRBV7-6 few . TGTGCCAGCAGCCTACAGGGCCCCAATTCACCCCTCCACTTT CASSLQGPNSPLHF
TRBJ2-6 TRBV7-2 . . TGTCCCAGCCTTAAGGACCGGAGCTCTGGGGCCTACGTCCTGACTTTC CPSLKDRSSGAYVLTF
TRBJ2-5 TRBV19 . . TGTGCCAGTAGTATAGGGCAAGAGACCCAGTACTTC CASSIGQETQYF
TRBJ2-5 TRBV11-1 few . TGTGCCAGCAGCTTAAGACAGACCCAAGAGACCCAGTACTTC CASSLRQTQETQYF
TRBJ2-7 TRBV29-1 . . TGCAGCGTTGGGGCCAGGGTCCACGAGCAGTACTTC CSVGARVHEQYF
TRBJ2-7 TRBV7-2 many TRBD2 TGTGCCAGCAGCGAAGGACTAGCGGGAGTCTACGAGCAGTACTTC CASSEGLAGVYEQYF
TRBJ2-1 TRBV19 once TRBD1 TGTGCCAGTAGTATGGAGACAGGGCCCAATGAGCAGTTCTTC CASSMETGPNEQFF
TRBJ2-7 TRBV7-2 . . TGTGCCAGCAGTCCTGCGGGGGCGAGCTCCTACGAGCAGTACTTC CASSPAGASSYEQYF
TRBJ1-1 TRBV5-1 many . TGCGCCAGCAGCCCTCATGGGGGGCCCGAAGCTTTCTTT CASSPHGGPEAFF
TRBJ1-5 TRBV7-2 many . TGTGCCAGCAGCCCTGCTAGTGGGGGGGCCAATCAGCCCCAGCATTTT CASSPASGGANQPQHF
TRBJ2-1 TRBV7-7 many TRBD1 TGTGCCAGCAGCCCTCAGACAGGGAAGAATGAGCAGTTCTTC CASSPQTGKNEQFF